This T cell receptor beta chain is drawn from a study of beta chain features in type 1 diabetes. Of the isolated RNA, all was reverse transcribed, and so the sequenced material was expressed TCRB transcripts. TCRdb's copy holds only in-frame clones and misses some; the assay was immunoSEQ multiplex PCR. The table includes 620,000 or so clones, around 16% detected once. This clone was seen more than once but under ten times. V lost 2 bases to trimming and J lost 5 bases, with 11 bases between them. The CDR3 extends over 14 amino acids. Germline V lookup: CDR1 SGHDT, CDR2 YYEEEE. The receptor's source is a man aged 18 to 30 in good health. J is TRBJ1-5 and V is TRBV5-6; D might be TRBD1 (6 bases). Input material: naive CD4+ T cells from blood. Written as DNA, the CDR3 is TGTGCCAGCAGCTTCAGGGGTCGCGATCAGCCCCAGCATTTT. It specifies CASSFRGRDQPQHF.